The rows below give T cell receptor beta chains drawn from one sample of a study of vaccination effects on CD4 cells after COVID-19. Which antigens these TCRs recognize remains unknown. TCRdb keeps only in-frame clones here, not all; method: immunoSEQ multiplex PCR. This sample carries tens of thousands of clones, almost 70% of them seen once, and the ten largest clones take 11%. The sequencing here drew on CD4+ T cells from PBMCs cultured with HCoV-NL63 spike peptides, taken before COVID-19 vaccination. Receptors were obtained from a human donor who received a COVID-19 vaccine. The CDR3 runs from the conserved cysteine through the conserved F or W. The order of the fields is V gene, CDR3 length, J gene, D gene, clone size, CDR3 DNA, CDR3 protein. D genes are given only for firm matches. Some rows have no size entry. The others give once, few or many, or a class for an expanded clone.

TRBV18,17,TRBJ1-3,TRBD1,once,TGTGCCAGCTCAACCGGGACAGGGATTTTCTCTGGAAACACCATATATTTT,CASSTGTGIFSGNTIYF
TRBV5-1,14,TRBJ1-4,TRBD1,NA,TGCGCCAGCAGCGTGGACAGGAGCAATGAAAAACTGTTTTTT,CASSVDRSNEKLFF
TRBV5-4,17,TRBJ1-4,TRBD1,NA,TGTGCCAGCAGCCGCCGCCAGGGGGCGCAGGGTAATGAAAAACTGTTTTTT,CASSRRQGAQGNEKLFF
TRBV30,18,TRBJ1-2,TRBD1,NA,TGTGCCTGGAGCAATCGGGGGATACAGGGGAACAGGGCTTATGGCTACACCTTC,CAWSNRGIQGNRAYGYTF
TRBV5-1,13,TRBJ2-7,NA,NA,TGCGCCAGCGCAATTATGGGCAACGACGAGCAGTACTTC,CASAIMGNDEQYF
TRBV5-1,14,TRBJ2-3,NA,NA,TGCGCCAGCAGTCAGGGGGGGCGAGGAGATACGCAGTATTTT,CASSQGGRGDTQYF
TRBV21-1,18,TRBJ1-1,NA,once,TGTGCCAGCAGCAAAGCGGCGGGTCCCGGGACCCCGGGGACTGAAGCTTTCTTT,CASSKAAGPGTPGTEAFF
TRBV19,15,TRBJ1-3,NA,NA,TGTGCCAGTAGTATAGCCCTCTACTCTGGAAACACCATATATTTT,CASSIALYSGNTIYF
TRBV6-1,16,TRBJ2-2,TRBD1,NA,TGTGCCAGCAGTGAGTTCGGGACAGGGGATACCGGGGAGCTGTTTTTT,CASSEFGTGDTGELFF
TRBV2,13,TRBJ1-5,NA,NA,TGTGCCAGCACCGGGACACCCAATCAGCCCCAGCATTTT,CASTGTPNQPQHF
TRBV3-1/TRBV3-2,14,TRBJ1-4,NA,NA,TGTGCCAGCAGTTACGGTTACGTCGGGGAAAAACTGTTTTTT,CASSYGYVGEKLFF
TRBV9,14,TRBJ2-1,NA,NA,TGTGCCAGCAGCCCGAGTGGTATAGTCAATGAGCAGTTCTTC,CASSPSGIVNEQFF
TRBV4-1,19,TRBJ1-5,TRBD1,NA,TGCGCCAGCACCCCATTTCCGGGACAGGGCATTATAGGCAATCAGCCCCAGCATTTT,CASTPFPGQGIIGNQPQHF
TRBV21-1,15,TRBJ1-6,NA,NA,TGTGCCAGCAGCAAAAGACAGGGAGATAATTCACCCCTCCACTTT,CASSKRQGDNSPLHF
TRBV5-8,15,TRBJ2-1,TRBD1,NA,TGTGCCAGCAGCCCGGGACAGGGGAACTCCAATGAGCAGTTCTTC,CASSPGQGNSNEQFF
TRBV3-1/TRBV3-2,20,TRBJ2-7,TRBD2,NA,TGTGCCAGCAGCCAAGATCGATCTAGCGGGGCTTATCCCCTTGGCTACGAGCAGTACTTC,CASSQDRSSGAYPLGYEQYF
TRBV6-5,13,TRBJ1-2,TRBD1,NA,TGTGCCAGCAGTCCATCAGGGGGCTATGGCTACACCTTC,CASSPSGGYGYTF
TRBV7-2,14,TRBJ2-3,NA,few,TGTGCCAGCAGCTTGAGAGGGCCGCCGAATACGCAGTATTTT,CASSLRGPPNTQYF
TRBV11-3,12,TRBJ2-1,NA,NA,TGTGCCAGCAGCTTAAGGAGCAATGAGCAGTTCTTC,CASSLRSNEQFF
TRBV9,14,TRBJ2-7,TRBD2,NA,TGTGCCAGCAGCGTAGGACTAGCGGGAGGTGAGCAGTACTTC,CASSVGLAGGEQYF
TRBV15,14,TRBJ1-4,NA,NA,TGTGCCACCAGCAGAGATAAGGGTAGAGAAAAACTGTTTTTT,CATSRDKGREKLFF
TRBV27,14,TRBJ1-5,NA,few,TGTGCCAGCAGCTCTTCAAGGGGCAATCAGCCCCAGCATTTT,CASSSSRGNQPQHF
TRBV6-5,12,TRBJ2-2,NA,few,TGTGCCAGCAGAGTAGTAACCGGGGAGCTGTTTTTT,CASRVVTGELFF
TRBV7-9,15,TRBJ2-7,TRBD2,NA,TGTGCCAGCAGCTCCGGACTAGCGGGAGACTACGAGCAGTACTTC,CASSSGLAGDYEQYF
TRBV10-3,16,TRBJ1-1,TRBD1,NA,TGTGCCATCAGTGAGACCGGGACAGCCACGAACACTGAAGCTTTCTTT,CAISETGTATNTEAFF
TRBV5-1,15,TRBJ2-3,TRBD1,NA,TGCGCCAGCAGCCAGGACAGGGGGGACACAGATACGCAGTATTTT,CASSQDRGDTDTQYF
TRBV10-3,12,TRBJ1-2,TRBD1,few,TGTGCCATGGGGGGGACAGCATATGGCTACACCTTC,CAMGGTAYGYTF
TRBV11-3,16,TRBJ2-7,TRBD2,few,TGTGCCAGCAGCTTAGATGGGCGGGAGGGCCGCGACGAGCAGTACTTC,CASSLDGREGRDEQYF
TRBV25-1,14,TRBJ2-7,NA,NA,TGTGCCAGCAGTGAATCAGGCAGCTCCTACGAGCAGTACTTC,CASSESGSSYEQYF
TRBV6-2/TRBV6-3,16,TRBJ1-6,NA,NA,TGTGCCAGCAGTTACTCGAACCTCCGCTATAATTCACCCCTCCACTTT,CASSYSNLRYNSPLHF
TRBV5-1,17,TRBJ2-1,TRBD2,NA,TGCGCCAGCAGCCGCGGGGCTAGCGGGGGGGTGGATGGTGAGCAGTTCTTC,CASSRGASGGVDGEQFF
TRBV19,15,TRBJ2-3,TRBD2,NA,TGTGCCAGTAGTATATCACTAGCGGGGGGGGATACGCAGTATTTT,CASSISLAGGDTQYF
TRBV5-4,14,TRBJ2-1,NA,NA,TGTGCCAGCAGCCCCGCGGGAAACTACAATGAGCAGTTCTTC,CASSPAGNYNEQFF
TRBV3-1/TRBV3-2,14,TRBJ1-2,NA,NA,TGTGCCAGCAGCCGAACAGGTTCCAACTATGGCTACACCTTC,CASSRTGSNYGYTF
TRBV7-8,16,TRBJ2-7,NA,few,TGTGCCAGCAGCAAACGACTCCCGGGGAGGACTTACGAGCAGTACTTC,CASSKRLPGRTYEQYF
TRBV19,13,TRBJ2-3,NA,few,TGTGCCAGTAGTATCCAGGGTTCAGATACGCAGTATTTT,CASSIQGSDTQYF
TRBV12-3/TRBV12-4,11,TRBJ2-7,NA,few,TGTGCCAGCACCAAGGGTTACGAGCAGTACTTC,CASTKGYEQYF
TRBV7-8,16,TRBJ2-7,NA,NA,TGTGCCAGCAGCCTTGATGTCGTCGGGGAAGTGTACGAGCAGTACTTC,CASSLDVVGEVYEQYF
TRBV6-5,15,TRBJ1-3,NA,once,TGTGCCAGCAGCGGCGGGGACGCCGGGGGAAACACCATATATTTT,CASSGGDAGGNTIYF
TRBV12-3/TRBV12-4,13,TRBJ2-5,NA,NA,TGTGCCAGCAGTTTAAACATCCAGGAGACCCAGTACTTC,CASSLNIQETQYF
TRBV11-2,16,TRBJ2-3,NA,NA,TGTGCCAGCAGCAAGTACGCCCAATCTAGCACAGATACGCAGTATTTT,CASSKYAQSSTDTQYF
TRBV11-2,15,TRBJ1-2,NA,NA,TGTGCCAGCAGCTTAGAAGCGGCAGGGGTCTATGGCTACACCTTC,CASSLEAAGVYGYTF
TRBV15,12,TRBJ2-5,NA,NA,TGTGCCACCAGCAGAACAGACCGGGCCCAGTACTTC,CATSRTDRAQYF
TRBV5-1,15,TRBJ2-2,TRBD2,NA,TGCGCCAGCAGGCGAGCGGGAGTCGAGACCGGGGAGCTGTTTTTT,CASRRAGVETGELFF
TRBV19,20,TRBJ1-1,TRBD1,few,TGTGCCAGTAGTGCCGCCCGAGGGACGGGACAGGGGAACATGAACACTGAAGCTTTCTTT,CASSAARGTGQGNMNTEAFF
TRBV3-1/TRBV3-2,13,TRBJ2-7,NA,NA,TGTGCCAGCAGCCAAGGACTCACCGGCGAGCAGTACTTC,CASSQGLTGEQYF
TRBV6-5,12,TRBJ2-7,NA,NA,TGTGCCAGCGGACCGAGCTCCTACGAGCAGTACTTC,CASGPSSYEQYF
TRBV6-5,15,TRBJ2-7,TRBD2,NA,TGTGCCAGCATCCCGGGGGGTGTTAAGACCTACGAGCAGTACTTC,CASIPGGVKTYEQYF
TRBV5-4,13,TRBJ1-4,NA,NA,TGTGCCAGCAGTGCCAGAACCAATGAAAAACTGTTTTTT,CASSARTNEKLFF
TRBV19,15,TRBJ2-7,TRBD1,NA,TGTGCCAGTAAAAGGACGGGACAGGGGTCCTACGAGCAGTACTTC,CASKRTGQGSYEQYF
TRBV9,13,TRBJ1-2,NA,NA,TGTGCCAGCAGCGCCCGACAGTACTATGGCTACACCTTC,CASSARQYYGYTF
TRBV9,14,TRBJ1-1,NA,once,TGTGCCAGCAGCGTATCAGGGTGGAACACTGAAGCTTTCTTT,CASSVSGWNTEAFF
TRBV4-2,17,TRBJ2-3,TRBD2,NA,TGTGCCAGCAGCCAAGATCGACTAGCGGGAGAGGCAGATACGCAGTATTTT,CASSQDRLAGEADTQYF
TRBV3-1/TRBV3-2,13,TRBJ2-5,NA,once,TGTGCCAGCAGCCAAGCGGGCGGAGAGACCCAGTACTTC,CASSQAGGETQYF
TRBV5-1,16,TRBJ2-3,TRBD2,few,TGCGCCAGCAGCCCCCTGCGTTCGGGGGGAACAGATACGCAGTATTTT,CASSPLRSGGTDTQYF